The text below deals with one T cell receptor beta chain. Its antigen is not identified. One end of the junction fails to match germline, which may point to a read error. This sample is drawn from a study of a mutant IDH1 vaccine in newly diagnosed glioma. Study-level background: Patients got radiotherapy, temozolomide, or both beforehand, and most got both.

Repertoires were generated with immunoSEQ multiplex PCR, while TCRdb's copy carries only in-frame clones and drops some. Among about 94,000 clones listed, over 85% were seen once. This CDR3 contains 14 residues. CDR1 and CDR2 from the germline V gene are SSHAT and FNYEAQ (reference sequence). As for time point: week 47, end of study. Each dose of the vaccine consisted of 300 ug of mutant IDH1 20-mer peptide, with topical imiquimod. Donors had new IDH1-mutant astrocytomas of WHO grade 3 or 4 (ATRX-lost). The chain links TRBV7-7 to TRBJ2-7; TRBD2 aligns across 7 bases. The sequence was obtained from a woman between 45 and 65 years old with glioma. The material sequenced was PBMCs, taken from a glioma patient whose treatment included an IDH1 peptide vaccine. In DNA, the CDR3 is TGTGCTAGCAGCTTGGGGGGAGGGAGTGACGAGCAGTACTTC. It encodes CASSLGGGSDEQYF. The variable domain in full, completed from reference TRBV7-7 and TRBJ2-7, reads GAGVSQSPRYKVTKRGQDVTLRCDPISSHATLYWYQQALGQGPEFLTYFNYEAQPDKSGLPSDRFSAERPEGSISTLTIQRTEQRDSAMYRCASSLGGGSDEQYFGPGTRLTVT.